A selection of T cell receptor beta chains follows, all from one sample in a study of T cell repertoires in cytomegalovirus infection. TCRdb fed the reads into MiXCR, producing one record per CDR3 protein. The sample carries about 260,000 distinct CDR3 sequences, approximately 15% recorded once. Sequenced input: PBMCs. The receptors come from a human donor in good health (CMV status not recorded). Some clones in this sample may be carry-over from other donors' samples. CDR3s include the opening cysteine and the closing phenylalanine or tryptophan. The order of the fields is clone size, D gene, V gene, J gene, CDR3 protein, CDR3 DNA. D genes are given only for firm matches. Expanded clones get a size class; other rows say once, few or many, or leave the size out.

>.|.|TRBV28|TRBJ2-7
CASTVGETYEQYF
TGTGCCAGCACCGTGGGCGAGACCTACGAGCAGTACTTC
>many|TRBD2|TRBV4-1|TRBJ2-1
CASSFGLAGDEQFF
TGCGCCAGCAGCTTCGGACTAGCGGGAGATGAGCAGTTCTTC
>.|TRBD2|TRBV11-1|TRBJ2-1
CASSLSTSGLNEQFF
TGTGCCAGCAGCCTTTCGACTAGCGGGTTGAATGAGCAGTTCTTC
>few|TRBD2|TRBV6-5|TRBJ2-1
CASSTSSGGADRTVF
TGTGCCAGCAGTACGAGTAGCGGGGGGGCCGACAGAACGGTCTTC
>.|TRBD1|TRBV7-9|TRBJ1-2
CASSFGQGKVFGYTF
TGTGCCAGCAGCTTTGGACAGGGGAAAGTTTTTGGCTACACCTTC
>.|TRBD1|TRBV20-1|TRBJ2-7
CSATWTGSYEQYF
TGCAGTGCTACCTGGACAGGTTCTTACGAGCAGTACTTC
>many|TRBD1|TRBV14|TRBJ1-1
CASSHRGYSGTEAFF
TGTGCCAGCAGCCACAGGGGGTATTCGGGCACTGAAGCTTTCTTT
>.|.|TRBV7-2|TRBJ2-1
CASRPGPYNEQFF
TGTGCCAGCAGACCAGGGCCCTACAATGAGCAGTTCTTC
>few|TRBD2|TRBV4-1|TRBJ2-7
CASSQASGGNYEQYF
TGTGCCAGCAGCCAAGCTAGCGGGGGGAACTACGAGCAGTACTTC
>many|.|TRBV7-9|TRBJ2-1
CASSLGPGAGNEQFF
TGTGCCAGCAGCTTAGGACCTGGGGCTGGCAATGAGCAGTTCTTC
>many|TRBD1|TRBV12-3/TRBV12-4|TRBJ1-4
CASMDRVFEKLFF
TGTGCCAGCATGGACAGGGTGTTTGAAAAACTGTTTTTT
>.|TRBD2|TRBV20-1|TRBJ2-5
CSARDPLAGGWETQYF
TGCAGTGCTAGAGACCCTTTGGCGGGAGGTTGGGAGACCCAGTACTTC
>many|.|TRBV7-6|TRBJ2-1
CASSLVHGRVGNEQFF
TGTGCCAGCAGCTTAGTTCACGGGAGAGTGGGCAATGAGCAGTTCTTC
>few|.|TRBV6-1|TRBJ1-1
CASHLGRANTEAFF
TGTGCCAGCCACCTGGGCAGGGCAAACACTGAAGCTTTCTTT
>many|TRBD2|TRBV7-8|TRBJ2-7
CASSLSPGLAGASYEQYF
TGTGCCAGCAGCTTATCCCCGGGACTAGCGGGAGCCTCCTACGAGCAGTACTTC
>many|.|TRBV7-2|TRBJ2-7
CASTPLEKGSQGKNYEQYF
TGTGCCAGTACCCCCCTCGAGAAGGGAAGTCAGGGGAAGAATTACGAGCAGTACTTC
>.|TRBD1|TRBV7-9|TRBJ2-7
CASSPDRASYEQYF
TGTGCCAGCAGCCCCGACAGGGCATCCTACGAGCAGTACTTC
>.|.|TRBV7-3|TRBJ2-1
CASSYDIYNEQFF
TGTGCCAGCAGTTACGACATCTACAATGAGCAGTTCTTC
>many|.|TRBV6-1|TRBJ2-1
CASSDSPREGLGQFF
TGTGCCAGCAGTGATAGTCCCAGGGAAGGGTTAGGGCAGTTCTTC
>many|.|TRBV6-1|TRBJ2-1
CASSYERPVYNEQFF
TGTGCCAGCAGTTACGAAAGGCCAGTCTACAATGAGCAGTTCTTC
>many|.|TRBV6-5|TRBJ1-1
CASSYPPGGPNTEAFF
TGTGCCAGCAGTTACCCCCCGGGGGGGCCGAACACTGAAGCTTTCTTT
>many|.|TRBV5-1|TRBJ2-4
CASSLDGLKNIQYF
TGCGCCAGCAGCTTGGACGGCCTCAAAAACATTCAGTACTTC
>.|TRBD2|TRBV29-1|TRBJ2-3
CSVVASDRAGGGTDTQYF
TGCAGCGTTGTCGCGTCCGACCGCGCGGGAGGGGGCACAGATACGCAGTATTTT
>many|.|TRBV7-2|TRBJ2-2
CASSLAGLDTGELFF
TGTGCCAGCAGCTTAGCGGGTCTGGACACCGGGGAGCTGTTTTTT
>few|TRBD2|TRBV24-1|TRBJ2-3
CATSEPVPEGGRVTDTQYF
TGTGCCACCAGTGAACCGGTCCCGGAGGGAGGGAGGGTTACAGATACGCAGTATTTT
>.|.|TRBV4-3|TRBJ2-1
CASSQDRLNEQFF
TGCGCCAGCAGCCAAGACCGGCTGAATGAGCAGTTCTTC
>once|.|TRBV5-6|TRBJ2-7
CASSTLRQVSYEQYF
TGTGCCAGCAGCACCTTACGACAGGTCAGCTACGAGCAGTACTTC
>many|TRBD2|TRBV7-6|TRBJ2-3
CASSHGVGLAGGTDTQYF
TGTGCCAGCAGCCACGGCGTGGGACTAGCGGGGGGCACAGATACGCAGTATTTT
>.|.|TRBV29-1|TRBJ2-1
CSAARFTDNEQFF
TGCAGTGCCGCCCGGTTTACCGACAATGAGCAGTTCTTC
>many|.|TRBV12-3/TRBV12-4|TRBJ2-3
CASSFPGRPRGTDTQYF
TGTGCCAGCAGTTTCCCGGGACGCCCGAGGGGCACAGATACGCAGTATTTT
>.|.|TRBV7-9|TRBJ2-7
CASSPNMVPHEQYF
TGTGCCAGCAGCCCGAACATGGTCCCCCACGAGCAGTACTTC
>many|.|TRBV28|TRBJ2-7
CASSSEGLGNRYEQYF
TGTGCCAGCAGTTCAGAGGGGTTGGGCAACCGCTACGAGCAGTACTTC
>many|.|TRBV11-2|TRBJ2-7
CASSFSAGTASSYEQYF
TGTGCCAGCAGCTTTTCCGCCGGGACCGCGAGCTCCTACGAGCAGTACTTC
>many|TRBD1|TRBV7-8|TRBJ1-2
CASSSDRGDYGYTF
TGTGCCAGCAGCTCCGACAGGGGGGACTATGGCTACACCTTC
>.|.|TRBV7-9|TRBJ1-5
CASSFRGGQPQHF
TGTGCCAGCAGCTTCAGGGGCGGTCAGCCCCAGCATTTT
>many|TRBD1|TRBV12-3/TRBV12-4|TRBJ1-3
CASSFPQGASGNTIYF
TGTGCCAGCAGTTTCCCACAGGGGGCTAGTGGAAACACCATATATTTT
>few|TRBD2|TRBV29-1|TRBJ2-2
CSVLAGVAGELFF
TGCAGCGTCTTAGCGGGAGTAGCCGGGGAGCTGTTTTTT
>few|.|TRBV28|TRBJ2-2
CASILSGYRGGELFF
TGTGCCAGCATTCTTAGCGGCTATCGGGGCGGGGAGCTGTTTTTT
>many|TRBD2|TRBV15|TRBJ2-3
CATRPGRTSTDTQYF
TGTGCCACCAGGCCCGGGAGGACTAGCACAGATACGCAGTATTTT
>few|.|TRBV20-1|TRBJ1-4
CSAPDRTHNEKLFF
TGCAGTGCTCCGGACAGAACTCATAATGAAAAACTGTTTTTT
>many|.|TRBV10-2|TRBJ2-1
CASSDPSETLNNEQFF
TGCGCCAGCAGTGACCCTAGCGAGACCTTAAACAATGAGCAGTTCTTC
>.|TRBD2|TRBV5-1|TRBJ2-1
CASSFPGLDYNEQFF
TGCGCCAGCAGCTTCCCGGGACTAGACTACAATGAGCAGTTCTTC
>many|TRBD2|TRBV7-3|TRBJ2-3
CASSATSGLADTQYF
TGTGCCAGCAGCGCGACTAGCGGCTTAGCAGATACGCAGTATTTT
>.|.|TRBV7-3|TRBJ2-5
CASSLDSYRGETQYF
TGTGCCAGCAGCCTGGACAGTTACCGGGGGGAGACCCAGTACTTC